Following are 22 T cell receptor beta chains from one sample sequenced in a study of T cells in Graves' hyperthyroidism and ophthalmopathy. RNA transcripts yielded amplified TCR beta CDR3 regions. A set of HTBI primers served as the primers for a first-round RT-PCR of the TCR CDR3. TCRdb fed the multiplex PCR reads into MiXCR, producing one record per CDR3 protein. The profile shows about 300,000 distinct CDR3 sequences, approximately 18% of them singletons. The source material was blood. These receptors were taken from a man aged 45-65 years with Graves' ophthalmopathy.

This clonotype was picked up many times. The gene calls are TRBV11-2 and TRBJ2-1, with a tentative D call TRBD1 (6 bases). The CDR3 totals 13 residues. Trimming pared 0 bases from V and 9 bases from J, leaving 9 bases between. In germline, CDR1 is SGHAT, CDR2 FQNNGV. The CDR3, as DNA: TGTGCCAGCAGCTTAGAGAGAGGGGGTGAGCAGTTCTTC. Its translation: CASSLERGGEQFF.

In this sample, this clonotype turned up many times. CDR3 sequence reads: CASSPIYPSSSYNEQFF. CDR3 nucleotides: TGTGCCAGCAGTCCTATATATCCTTCTAGCTCCTACAATGAGCAGTTCTTC. The genes are TRBV28 and TRBJ2-1; D not resolved. CDR3 length: 17 residues. Germline assignment: CDR1 MDHEN and CDR2 SYDVKM. With 5 bases removed from V and 0 bases from J, the gap between germline ends came to 17 bases.

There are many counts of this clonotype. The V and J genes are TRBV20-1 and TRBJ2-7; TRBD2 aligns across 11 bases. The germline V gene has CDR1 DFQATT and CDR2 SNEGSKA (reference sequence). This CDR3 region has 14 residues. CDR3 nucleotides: TGCTCTGGAGGACTAGCGGGCGGTCCCTACGAGCAGTACTTC. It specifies CSGGLAGGPYEQYF.

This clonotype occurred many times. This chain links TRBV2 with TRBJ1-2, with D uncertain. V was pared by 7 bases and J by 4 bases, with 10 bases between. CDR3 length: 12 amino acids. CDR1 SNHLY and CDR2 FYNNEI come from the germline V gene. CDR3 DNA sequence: TGTGCCAGCATCTCCAGGAGCTATGGCTACACCTTC. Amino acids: CASISRSYGYTF.

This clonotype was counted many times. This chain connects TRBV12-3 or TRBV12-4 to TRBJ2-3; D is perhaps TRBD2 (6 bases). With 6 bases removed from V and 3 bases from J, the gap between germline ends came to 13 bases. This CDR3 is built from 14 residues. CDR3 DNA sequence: TGTGCCAGCAGCTGGAGGGCCGGAACAGATACGCAGTATTTT. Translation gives CASSWRAGTDTQYF.

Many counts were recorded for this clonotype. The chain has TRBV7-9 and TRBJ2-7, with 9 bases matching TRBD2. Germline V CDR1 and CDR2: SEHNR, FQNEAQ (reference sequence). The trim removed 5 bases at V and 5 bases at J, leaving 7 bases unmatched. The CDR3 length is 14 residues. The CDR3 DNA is TGTGCCAGCAGCAGGCGGGGGGGCAACGACGAGCAGTACTTC. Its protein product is CASSRRGGNDEQYF. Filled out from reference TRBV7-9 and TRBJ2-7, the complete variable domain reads DTGVSQNPRHKITKRGQNVTFRCDPISEHNRLYWYRQTLGQGPEFLTYFQNEAQLEKSRLLSDRFSAERPKGSFSTLEIQRTEQGDSAMYLCASSRRGGNDEQYFGPGTRLTVT.

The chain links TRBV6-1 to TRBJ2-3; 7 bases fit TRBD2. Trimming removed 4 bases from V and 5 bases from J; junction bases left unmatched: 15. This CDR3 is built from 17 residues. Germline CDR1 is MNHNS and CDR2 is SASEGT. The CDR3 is CASSAQRGAGVRDTQYF. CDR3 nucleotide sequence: TGTGCCAGCAGTGCACAAAGAGGGGCGGGAGTTAGAGATACGCAGTATTTT.

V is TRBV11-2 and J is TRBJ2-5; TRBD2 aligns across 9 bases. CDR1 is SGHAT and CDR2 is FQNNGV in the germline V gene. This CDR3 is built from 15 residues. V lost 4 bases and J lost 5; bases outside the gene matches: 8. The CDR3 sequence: CASSSRAGGVETQYF. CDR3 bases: TGTGCCAGCAGCTCGAGAGCGGGAGGTGTGGAGACCCAGTACTTC. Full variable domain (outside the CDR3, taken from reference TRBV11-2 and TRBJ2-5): EAGVAQSPRYKIIEKRQSVAFWCNPISGHATLYWYQQILGQGPKLLIQFQNNGVVDDSQLPKDRFSAERLKGVDSTLKIQPAKLEDSAVYLCASSSRAGGVETQYFGPGTRLLVL.

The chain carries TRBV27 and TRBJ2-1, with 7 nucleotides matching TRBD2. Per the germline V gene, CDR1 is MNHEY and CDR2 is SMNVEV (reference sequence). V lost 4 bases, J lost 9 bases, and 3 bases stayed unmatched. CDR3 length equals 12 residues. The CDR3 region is CASSSTSVEQFF. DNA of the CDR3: TGTGCCAGCAGTTCCACTAGCGTTGAGCAGTTCTTC.

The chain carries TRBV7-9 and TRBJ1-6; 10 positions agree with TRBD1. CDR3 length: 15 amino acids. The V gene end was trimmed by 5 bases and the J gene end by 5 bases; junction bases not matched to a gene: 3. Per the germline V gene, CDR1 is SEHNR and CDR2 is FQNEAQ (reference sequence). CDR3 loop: CASSGGQGNNSPLHF. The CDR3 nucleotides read TGTGCCAGCAGCGGGGGACAGGGGAATAATTCACCCCTCCACTTT. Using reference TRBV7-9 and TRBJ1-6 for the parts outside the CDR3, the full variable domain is DTGVSQNPRHKITKRGQNVTFRCDPISEHNRLYWYRQTLGQGPEFLTYFQNEAQLEKSRLLSDRFSAERPKGSFSTLEIQRTEQGDSAMYLCASSGGQGNNSPLHFGNGTRLTVT.

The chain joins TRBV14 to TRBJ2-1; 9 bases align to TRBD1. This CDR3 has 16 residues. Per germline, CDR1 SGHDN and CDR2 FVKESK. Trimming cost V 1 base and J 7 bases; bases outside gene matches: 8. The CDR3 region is CASSQGFGQGWNEQFF. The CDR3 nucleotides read TGTGCCAGCAGCCAAGGTTTCGGACAGGGGTGGAATGAGCAGTTCTTC.

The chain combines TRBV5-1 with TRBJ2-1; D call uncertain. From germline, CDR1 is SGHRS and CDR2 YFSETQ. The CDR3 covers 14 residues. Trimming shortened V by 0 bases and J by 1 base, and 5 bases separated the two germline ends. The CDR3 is CASSLEASYNEQFF. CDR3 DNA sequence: TGCGCCAGCAGCTTGGAGGCGTCCTACAATGAGCAGTTCTTC.

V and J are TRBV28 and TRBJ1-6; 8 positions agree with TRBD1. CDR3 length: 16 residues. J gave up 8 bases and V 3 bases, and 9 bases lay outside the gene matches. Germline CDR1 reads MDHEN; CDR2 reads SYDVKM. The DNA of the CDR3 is TGTGCCAGCAGTTTCCAGGGGGCTTATTTGGATTCACCCCTCCACTTT. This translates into CASSFQGAYLDSPLHF.

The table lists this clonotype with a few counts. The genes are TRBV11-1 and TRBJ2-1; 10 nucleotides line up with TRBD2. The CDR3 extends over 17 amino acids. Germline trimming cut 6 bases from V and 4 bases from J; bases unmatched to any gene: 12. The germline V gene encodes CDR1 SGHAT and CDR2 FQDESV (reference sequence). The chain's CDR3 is CASRRGLAGVGYNEQFF. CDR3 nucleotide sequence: TGTGCCAGCAGACGGGGGCTAGCGGGAGTTGGATACAATGAGCAGTTCTTC.

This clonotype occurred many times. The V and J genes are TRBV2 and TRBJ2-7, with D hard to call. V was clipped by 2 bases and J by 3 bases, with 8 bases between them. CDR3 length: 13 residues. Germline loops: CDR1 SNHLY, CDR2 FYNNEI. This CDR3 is CASSEPLRYEQYF. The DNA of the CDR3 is TGTGCCAGCAGTGAACCCCTACGCTACGAGCAGTACTTC.

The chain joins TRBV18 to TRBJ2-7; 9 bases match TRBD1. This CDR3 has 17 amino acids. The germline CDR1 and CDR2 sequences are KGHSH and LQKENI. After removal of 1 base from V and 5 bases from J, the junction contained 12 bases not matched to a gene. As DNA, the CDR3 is TGTGCCAGCTCACCACTAAATATACAGGGGGCGAAGAACGAGCAGTACTTC. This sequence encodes CASSPLNIQGAKNEQYF.

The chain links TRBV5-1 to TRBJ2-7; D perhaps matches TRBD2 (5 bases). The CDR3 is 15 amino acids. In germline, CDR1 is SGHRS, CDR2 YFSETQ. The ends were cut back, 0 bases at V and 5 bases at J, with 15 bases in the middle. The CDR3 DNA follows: TGCGCCAGCAGCTTGGCCGGACTCATCCTTGACGAGCAGTACTTC. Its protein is CASSLAGLILDEQYF.

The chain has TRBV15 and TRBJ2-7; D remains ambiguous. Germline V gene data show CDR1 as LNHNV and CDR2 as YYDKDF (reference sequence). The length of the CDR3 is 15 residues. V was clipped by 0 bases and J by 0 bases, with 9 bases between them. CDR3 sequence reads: CATSRDPVGSYEQYF. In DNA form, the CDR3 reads TGTGCCACCAGCAGAGACCCCGTCGGCTCCTACGAGCAGTACTTC.

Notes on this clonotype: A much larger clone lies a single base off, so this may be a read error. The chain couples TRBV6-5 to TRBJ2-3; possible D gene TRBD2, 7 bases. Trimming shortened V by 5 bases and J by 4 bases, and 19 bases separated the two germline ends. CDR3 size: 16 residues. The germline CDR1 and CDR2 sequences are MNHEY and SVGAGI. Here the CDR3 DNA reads TGTGCCAGCAGTAACCGGGGGGCTAGGGGCGCAGATACGCAGTATTTT. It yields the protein CASSNRGARGADTQYF.

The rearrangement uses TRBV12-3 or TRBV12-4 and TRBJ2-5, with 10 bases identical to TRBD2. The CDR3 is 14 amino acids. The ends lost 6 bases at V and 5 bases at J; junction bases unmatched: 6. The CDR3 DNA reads TGTGCCAGCAGGCTCGGGACTAGCGTGGAGACCCAGTACTTC. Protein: CASRLGTSVETQYF.

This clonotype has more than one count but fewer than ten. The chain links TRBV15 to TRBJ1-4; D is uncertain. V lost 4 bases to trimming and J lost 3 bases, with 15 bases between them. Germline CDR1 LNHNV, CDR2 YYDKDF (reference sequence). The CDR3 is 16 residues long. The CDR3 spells CATSTEVGWANEKLFF. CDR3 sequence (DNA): TGTGCCACCAGCACCGAGGTTGGCTGGGCTAATGAAAAACTGTTTTTT.

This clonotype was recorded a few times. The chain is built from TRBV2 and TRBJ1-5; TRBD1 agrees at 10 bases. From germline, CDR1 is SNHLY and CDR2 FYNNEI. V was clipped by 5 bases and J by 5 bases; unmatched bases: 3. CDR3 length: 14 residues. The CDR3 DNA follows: TGTGCCAGCAGTCTAGACAGGGGGCATCAGCCCCAGCATTTT. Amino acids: CASSLDRGHQPQHF.